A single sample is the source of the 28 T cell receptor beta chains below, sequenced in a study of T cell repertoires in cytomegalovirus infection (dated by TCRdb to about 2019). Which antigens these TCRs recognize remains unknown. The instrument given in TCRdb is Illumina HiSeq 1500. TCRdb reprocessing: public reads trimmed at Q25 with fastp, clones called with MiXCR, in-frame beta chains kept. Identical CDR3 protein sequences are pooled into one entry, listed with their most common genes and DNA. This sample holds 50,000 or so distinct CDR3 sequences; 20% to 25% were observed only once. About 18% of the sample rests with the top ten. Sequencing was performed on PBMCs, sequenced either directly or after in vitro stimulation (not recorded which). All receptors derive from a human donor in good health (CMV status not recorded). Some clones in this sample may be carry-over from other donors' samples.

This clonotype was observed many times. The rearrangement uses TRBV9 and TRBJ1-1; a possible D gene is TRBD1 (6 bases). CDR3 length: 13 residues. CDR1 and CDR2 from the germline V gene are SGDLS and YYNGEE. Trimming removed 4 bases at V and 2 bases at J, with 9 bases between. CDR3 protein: CASSRQANTEAFF. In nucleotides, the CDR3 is TGTGCCAGCAGCAGACAGGCCAACACTGAAGCTTTCTTT.

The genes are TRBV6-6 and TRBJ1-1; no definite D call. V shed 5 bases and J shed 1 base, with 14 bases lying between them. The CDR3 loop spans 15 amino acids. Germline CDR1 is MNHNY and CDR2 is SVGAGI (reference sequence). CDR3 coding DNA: TGTGCCAGCAGTCAAGGCCTATTTTGGAACACTGAAGCTTTCTTT. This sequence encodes CASSQGLFWNTEAFF.

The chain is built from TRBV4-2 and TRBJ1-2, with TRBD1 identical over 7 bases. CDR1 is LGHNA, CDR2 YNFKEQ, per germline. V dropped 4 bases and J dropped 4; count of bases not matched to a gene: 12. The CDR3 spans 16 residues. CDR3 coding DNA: TGTGCCAGCAGCCTTCCCCAGGGGGGGGGGACCTATGGCTACACCTTC. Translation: CASSLPQGGGTYGYTF.

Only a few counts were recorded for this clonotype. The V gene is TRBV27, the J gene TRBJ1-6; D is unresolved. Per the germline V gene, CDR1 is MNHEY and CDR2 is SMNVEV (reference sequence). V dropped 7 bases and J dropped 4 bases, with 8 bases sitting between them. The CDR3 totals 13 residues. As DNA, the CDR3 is TGTGCCAGCAAGGGCATGTATAATTCACCCCTCCACTTT. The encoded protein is CASKGMYNSPLHF.

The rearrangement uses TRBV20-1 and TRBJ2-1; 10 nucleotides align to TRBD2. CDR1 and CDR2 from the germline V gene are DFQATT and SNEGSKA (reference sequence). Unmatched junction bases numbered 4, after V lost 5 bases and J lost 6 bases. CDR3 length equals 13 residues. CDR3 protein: CSAQRGGPNEQFF. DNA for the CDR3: TGCAGTGCTCAGCGGGGGGGCCCCAATGAGCAGTTCTTC.

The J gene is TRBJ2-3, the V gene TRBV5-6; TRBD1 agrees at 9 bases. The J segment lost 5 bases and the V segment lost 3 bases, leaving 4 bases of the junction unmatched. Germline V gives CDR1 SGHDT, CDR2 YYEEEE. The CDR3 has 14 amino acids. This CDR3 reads CASSSGQGLDTQYF. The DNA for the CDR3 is TGTGCCAGCAGCTCCGGACAGGGGTTAGATACGCAGTATTTT.

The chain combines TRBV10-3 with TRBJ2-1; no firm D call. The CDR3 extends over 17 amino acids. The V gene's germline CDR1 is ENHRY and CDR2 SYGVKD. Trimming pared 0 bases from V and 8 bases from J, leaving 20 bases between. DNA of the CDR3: TGTGCCATCAGTGAGTCCGCGCTTCCGGGCAGGTTCCATGAGCAGTTCTTC. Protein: CAISESALPGRFHEQFF.

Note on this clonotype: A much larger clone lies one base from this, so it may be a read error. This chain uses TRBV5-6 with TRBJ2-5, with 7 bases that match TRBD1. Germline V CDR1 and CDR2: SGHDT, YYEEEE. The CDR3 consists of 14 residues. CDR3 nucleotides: TGTACCAGCAGCTTGTTCGACAGGGAAGAGACCCAGTACTTC. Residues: CTSSLFDREETQYF.

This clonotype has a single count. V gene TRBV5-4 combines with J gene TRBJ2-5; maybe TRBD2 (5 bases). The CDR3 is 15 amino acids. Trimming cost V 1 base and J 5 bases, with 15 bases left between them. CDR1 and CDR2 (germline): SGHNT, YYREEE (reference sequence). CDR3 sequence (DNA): TGTGCCAGCAGCTTGCTTCCCGGAGGAGTTGAGACCCAGTACTTC. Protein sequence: CASSLLPGGVETQYF.

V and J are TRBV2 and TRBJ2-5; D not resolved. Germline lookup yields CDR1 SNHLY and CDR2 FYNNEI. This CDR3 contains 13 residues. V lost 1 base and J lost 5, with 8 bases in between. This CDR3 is CASSEEVRETQYF. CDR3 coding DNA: TGTGCCAGCAGTGAAGAGGTTAGGGAGACCCAGTACTTC.

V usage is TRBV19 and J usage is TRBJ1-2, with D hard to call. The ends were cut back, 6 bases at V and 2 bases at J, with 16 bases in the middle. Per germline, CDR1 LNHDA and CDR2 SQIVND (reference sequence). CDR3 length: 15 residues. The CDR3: CASSKFRTENYGYTF. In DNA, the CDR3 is TGTGCCAGTAGCAAGTTCCGGACGGAAAACTATGGCTACACCTTC.

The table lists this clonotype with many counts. The CDR3 spells CASSLSITGVNGYTF. CDR3 bases: TGTGCCAGCAGTTTATCGATAACAGGGGTAAATGGCTACACCTTC. The gene calls are TRBV27 and TRBJ1-2; 7 bases map to TRBD1. CDR1 is MNHEY, CDR2 SMNVEV, per germline (reference sequence). J was trimmed by 6 bases and V by 0 bases; bases with no gene match: 7. CDR3 length: 15 residues.

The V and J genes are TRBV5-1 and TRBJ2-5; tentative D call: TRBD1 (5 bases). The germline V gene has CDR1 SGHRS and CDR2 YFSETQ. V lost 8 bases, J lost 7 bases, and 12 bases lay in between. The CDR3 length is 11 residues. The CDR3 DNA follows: TGCGCCAGAGGGGCCCCAAGGACCCAGTACTTC. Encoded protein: CARGAPRTQYF.

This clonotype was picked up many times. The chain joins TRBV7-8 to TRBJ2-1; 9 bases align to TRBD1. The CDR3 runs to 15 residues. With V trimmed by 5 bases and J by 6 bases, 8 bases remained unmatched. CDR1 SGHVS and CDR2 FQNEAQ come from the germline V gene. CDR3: CASSPGTGYSNEQFF. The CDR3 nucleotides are TGTGCCAGCAGCCCCGGGACAGGGTATTCCAATGAGCAGTTCTTC.

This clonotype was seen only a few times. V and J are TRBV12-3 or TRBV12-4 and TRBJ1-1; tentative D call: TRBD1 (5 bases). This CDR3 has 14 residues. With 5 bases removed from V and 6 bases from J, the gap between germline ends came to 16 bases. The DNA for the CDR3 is TGTGCCAGCAGTCCCCCAGACAGTCGTTCTGAAGCTTTCTTT. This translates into CASSPPDSRSEAFF.

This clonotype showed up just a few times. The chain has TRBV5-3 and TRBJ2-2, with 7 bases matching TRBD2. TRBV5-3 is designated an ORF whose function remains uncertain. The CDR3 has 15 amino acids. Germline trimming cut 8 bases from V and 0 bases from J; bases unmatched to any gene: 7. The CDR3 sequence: CASRAGPTNTGELFF. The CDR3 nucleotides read TGTGCCAGCAGAGCGGGACCTACGAACACCGGGGAGCTGTTTTTT.

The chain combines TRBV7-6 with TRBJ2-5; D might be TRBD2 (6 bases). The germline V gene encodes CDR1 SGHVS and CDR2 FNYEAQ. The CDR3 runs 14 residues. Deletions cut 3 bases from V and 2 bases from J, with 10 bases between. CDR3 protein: CASSFSSVQETQYF. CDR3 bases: TGTGCCAGCAGCTTTTCTAGCGTACAAGAGACCCAGTACTTC.

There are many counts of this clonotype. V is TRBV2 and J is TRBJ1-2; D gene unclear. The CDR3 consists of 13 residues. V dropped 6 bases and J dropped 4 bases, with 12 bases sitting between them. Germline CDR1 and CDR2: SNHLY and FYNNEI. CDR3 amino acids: CASSSQPSYGYTF. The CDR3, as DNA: TGTGCCAGCAGCTCACAACCGAGCTATGGCTACACCTTC.

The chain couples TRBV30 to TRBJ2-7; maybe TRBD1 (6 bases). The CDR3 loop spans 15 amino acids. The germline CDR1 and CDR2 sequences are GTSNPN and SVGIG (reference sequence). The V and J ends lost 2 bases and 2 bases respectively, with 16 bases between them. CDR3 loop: CAWSTRVTGAYEQYF. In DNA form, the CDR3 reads TGTGCCTGGAGTACGCGGGTGACAGGCGCCTACGAGCAGTACTTC.

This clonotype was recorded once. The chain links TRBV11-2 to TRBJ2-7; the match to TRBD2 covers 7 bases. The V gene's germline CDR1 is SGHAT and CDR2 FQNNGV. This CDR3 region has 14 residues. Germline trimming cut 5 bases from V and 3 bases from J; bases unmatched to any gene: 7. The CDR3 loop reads CASSHLAEIYEQYF. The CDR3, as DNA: TGTGCCAGCAGCCATCTAGCGGAGATCTACGAGCAGTACTTC.

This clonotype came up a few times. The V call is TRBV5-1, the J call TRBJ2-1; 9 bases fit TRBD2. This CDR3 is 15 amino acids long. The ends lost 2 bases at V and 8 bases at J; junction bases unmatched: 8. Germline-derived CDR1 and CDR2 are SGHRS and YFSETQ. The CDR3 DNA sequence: TGCGCCAGCAGCTTATCTGTGGGACTAGCTGATGAGCAGTTCTTC. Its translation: CASSLSVGLADEQFF.

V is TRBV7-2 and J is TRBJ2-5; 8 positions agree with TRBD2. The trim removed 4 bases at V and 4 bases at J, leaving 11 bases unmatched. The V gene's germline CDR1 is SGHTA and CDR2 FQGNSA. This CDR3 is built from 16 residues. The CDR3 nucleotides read TGTGCCAGCAGCTCACTAAGCGGGAGAGGGTTAGAGACCCAGTACTTC. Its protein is CASSSLSGRGLETQYF.

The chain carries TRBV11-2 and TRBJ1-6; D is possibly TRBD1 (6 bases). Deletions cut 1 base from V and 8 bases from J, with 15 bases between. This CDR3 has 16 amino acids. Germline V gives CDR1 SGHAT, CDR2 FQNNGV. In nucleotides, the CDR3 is TGTGCCAGCAGCTTAGGGGGGCGCCCCGGAGATTCACCCCTCCACTTT. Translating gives CASSLGGRPGDSPLHF.

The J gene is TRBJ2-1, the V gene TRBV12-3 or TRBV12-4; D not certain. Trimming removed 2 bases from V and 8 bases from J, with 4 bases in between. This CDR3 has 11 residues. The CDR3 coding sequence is TGTGCCAGCAGTTTAACCGATGAGCAGTTCTTC. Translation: CASSLTDEQFF.

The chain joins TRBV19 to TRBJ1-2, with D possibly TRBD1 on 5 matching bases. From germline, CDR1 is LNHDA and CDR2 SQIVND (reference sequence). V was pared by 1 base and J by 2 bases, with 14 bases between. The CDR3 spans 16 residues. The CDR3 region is CASSIGAGTLNYGYTF. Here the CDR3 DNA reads TGTGCCAGTAGTATAGGAGCAGGGACCCTAAACTATGGCTACACCTTC.

The CDR3 spells CASSIFAGGEETQYF. The CDR3 DNA sequence: TGTGCCAGTAGTATATTCGCAGGGGGAGAAGAGACCCAGTACTTC. The V gene is TRBV19, the J gene TRBJ2-5; 7 bases map to TRBD1. The V and J ends lost 2 bases and 3 bases, in that order; junction bases with no gene match: 6. This CDR3 is built from 15 residues. CDR1 is LNHDA and CDR2 is SQIVND in the germline V gene (reference sequence).

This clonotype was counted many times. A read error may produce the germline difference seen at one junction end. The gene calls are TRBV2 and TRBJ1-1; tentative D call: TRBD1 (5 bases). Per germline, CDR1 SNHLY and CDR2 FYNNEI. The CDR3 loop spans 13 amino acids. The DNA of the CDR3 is TGTGCCAGCAGCCCAGACAGCTACACAGAAGCTTTCTTT. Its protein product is CASSPDSYTEAFF.

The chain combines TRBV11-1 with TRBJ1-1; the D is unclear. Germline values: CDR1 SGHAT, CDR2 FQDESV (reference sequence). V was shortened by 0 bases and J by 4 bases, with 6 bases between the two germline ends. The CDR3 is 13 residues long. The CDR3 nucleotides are TGTGCCAGCAGCTTAGCTTTAACCACTGAAGCTTTCTTT. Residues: CASSLALTTEAFF.